The 20 T cell receptor beta chains reported below all come from one sample, sequenced in a study of graft-versus-host responses after intestinal transplantation. Method: immunoSEQ multiplex PCR; TCRdb's copy keeps in-frame clones and lacks some. The repertoire holds about 71,000 clones, 90% seen once, with roughly 1.3% in the top ten. Their antigens are not known. This material consisted of unstimulated CD8+ T cells sorted from spleen or lymph node cells, taken before intestinal transplant. The receptors shown here come from a human donor who received an intestinal transplant.

In its sample, this clone was seen a few times. The chain has TRBV6-1 and TRBJ2-7, with D possibly TRBD1 on 5 matching bases. The germline gives CDR1 MNHNS, CDR2 SASEGT. Trimming shortened V by 4 bases and J by 2 bases, and 9 bases separated the two germline ends. The CDR3 totals 13 residues. CDR3 protein: CASSVGAAYEQYF. The CDR3 nucleotides read TGTGCCAGCAGTGTTGGGGCAGCCTACGAGCAGTACTTC.

V is TRBV7-6 and J is TRBJ2-1; the D is unclear. CDR1 is SGHVS, CDR2 FNYEAQ, per germline. The ends were cut back, 0 bases at V and 5 bases at J, with 2 bases in the middle. The CDR3 runs 12 residues. The CDR3 here is CASSLANNEQFF. In nucleotides, the CDR3 is TGTGCCAGCAGCTTAGCCAACAATGAGCAGTTCTTC. The whole variable domain, remainder taken from reference TRBV7-6 and TRBJ2-1, is GAGVSQSPRYKVTKRGQDVALRCDPISGHVSLYWYRQALGQGPEFLTYFNYEAQQDKSGLPNDRFSAERPEGSISTLTIQRTEQRDSAMYRCASSLANNEQFFGPGTRLTVL.

The J gene is TRBJ1-2, the V gene TRBV7-6; 7 bases agree with TRBD1. V gave up 5 bases and J gave up 4 bases; unmatched junction bases: 7. Looked up from germline, CDR1 is SGHVS and CDR2 is FNYEAQ. The CDR3 is 14 amino acids. Here the CDR3 reads CASSPTGTAYGYTF. DNA for the CDR3: TGTGCCAGCAGCCCAACCGGGACAGCCTATGGCTACACCTTC.

The chain joins TRBV5-6 to TRBJ1-6; 8 bases are shared with TRBD1. Germline values: CDR1 SGHDT, CDR2 YYEEEE. Losses at the gene ends were 3 bases for V and 4 bases for J; bases not matched to a gene: 9. The length of the CDR3 is 17 residues. The CDR3 is CASSSPTGALYNSPLHF. In nucleotides, the CDR3 is TGTGCCAGCAGCTCCCCGACAGGGGCGTTATATAATTCACCCCTCCACTTT.

The DNA for the CDR3 is TGCGCCAGCAGCTTAGGCGGGGTTAGGTCAGATACGCAGTATTTT. This sequence encodes CASSLGGVRSDTQYF. The V and J genes are TRBV5-1 and TRBJ2-3; possibly TRBD2 for D (6 bases). The length of the CDR3 is 15 residues. The V gene lost 2 bases and the J gene lost 4 bases, with 14 bases spanning the gap. CDR1 and CDR2 (germline): SGHRS, YFSETQ.

The V and J genes are TRBV15 and TRBJ2-1, with D maybe TRBD1 (6 bases). V was trimmed by 0 bases and J by 3 bases, leaving 15 bases between them. The CDR3 length is 17 residues. From germline, CDR1 is LNHNV and CDR2 YYDKDF (reference sequence). The CDR3 region is CATSRDSQGTLYNEQFF. In nucleotides, the CDR3 is TGTGCCACCAGCAGAGATTCCCAGGGGACCCTCTACAATGAGCAGTTCTTC.

V and J are TRBV5-6 and TRBJ2-7, with 13 nucleotides matching TRBD2. The CDR3 spans 15 residues. Germline V CDR1 and CDR2: SGHDT, YYEEEE. The J segment lost 4 bases and the V segment lost 6 bases, leaving 7 bases of the junction unmatched. The CDR3 loop reads CASTPGLAGPYEQYF. In DNA form, the CDR3 reads TGTGCCAGCACCCCGGGACTAGCGGGGCCGTACGAGCAGTACTTC.

V gene TRBV7-3 combines with J gene TRBJ1-2; TRBD1 agrees at 7 bases. The V gene's germline CDR1 is SGHTA and CDR2 FQGTGA. The CDR3 spans 15 residues. V shed 5 bases, J shed 0 bases, and the junction held 6 bases outside the gene matches. The CDR3 DNA follows: TGTGCCAGCAGCGAGGACAGGCTAACTAACTATGGCTACACCTTC. It translates to CASSEDRLTNYGYTF.

CDR3 in amino acids: CASSPRQATDTQYF. DNA for the CDR3: TGTGCCAGCAGTCCGCGACAGGCTACAGATACGCAGTATTTT. V is TRBV27 and J is TRBJ2-3; a weak D match, TRBD1 (6 bases). Trimming removed 5 bases from V and 3 bases from J, with 12 bases in between. CDR3 length: 14 residues. CDR1 is MNHEY, CDR2 SMNVEV, per germline (reference sequence).

This CDR3 reads CASSDVGGHYNEQFF. CDR3 nucleotide sequence: TGTGCCAGCAGTGATGTAGGGGGACACTACAATGAGCAGTTCTTC. V is TRBV6-1 and J is TRBJ2-1, with D possibly matching TRBD1 (6 bases). The germline V and J ends were trimmed by 3 bases and 3 bases, with 12 bases remaining between them. The CDR3 length is 15 residues. Germline V gives CDR1 MNHNS, CDR2 SASEGT.

This sequence joins TRBV6-5 and TRBJ2-7, with a weak D call TRBD2 (5 bases). The CDR3 extends over 14 amino acids. V lost 6 bases and J lost 4, with 16 bases in between. Germline V gene lookup returns CDR1 MNHEY and CDR2 SVGAGI. Written as DNA, the CDR3 is TGTGCCAGCAGCTCGGGGATAAGTTGGTACGAGCAGTACTTC. It codes for CASSSGISWYEQYF.

As concerns this clone: Germline and junction disagree at one end, which may indicate a read error. The chain combines TRBV11-2 with TRBJ2-1; TRBD1 aligns across 9 bases. This CDR3 is built from 14 residues. Germline V gene sequence: CDR1 SGHAT, CDR2 FQNNGV. In DNA form, the CDR3 reads TGTGCCAGCAGTTACACAGGGGGCGCCAATGAGCGGTTCTTC. As protein: CASSYTGGANERFF.

The chain uses TRBV9 and TRBJ2-3, with 9 bases identical to TRBD2. Germline-derived CDR1 and CDR2 are SGDLS and YYNGEE. The V gene end was trimmed by 7 bases and the J gene end by 6 bases; junction bases not matched to a gene: 6. The CDR3 runs 13 residues. CDR3 region: CASSAGGADTQYF. The CDR3 DNA reads as TGTGCCAGCTCGGCGGGGGGGGCCGATACGCAGTATTTT. Supplemented by reference TRBV9 and TRBJ2-3, the full variable domain reads DSGVTQTPKHLITATGQRVTLRCSPRSGDLSVYWYQQSLDQGLQFLIQYYNGEERAKGNILERFSAQQFPDLHSELNLSSLELGDSALYFCASSAGGADTQYFGPGTRLTVL.

The rearrangement links TRBV11-2 to TRBJ1-1; possible D gene TRBD1, 6 bases. V gave up 4 bases and J gave up 5 bases, with 14 bases separating them. This CDR3 is built from 14 residues. CDR1 is SGHAT and CDR2 is FQNNGV in the germline V gene. DNA of the CDR3: TGTGCCAGCAGCTCCACAGGGATGGGGACTGAAGCTTTCTTT. This gives the protein CASSSTGMGTEAFF.

The chain carries TRBV19 and TRBJ2-7; 8 nucleotides align to TRBD2. Losses at the gene ends were 3 bases for V and 6 bases for J; bases not matched to a gene: 7. This CDR3 is 14 amino acids long. The germline CDR1 and CDR2 sequences are LNHDA and SQIVND (reference sequence). This CDR3 reads CASSIGGALGEQYF. In DNA, the CDR3 is TGTGCCAGTAGTATCGGGGGGGCGCTGGGCGAGCAGTACTTC.

This clone was counted a single time. J is TRBJ2-1 and V is TRBV9; the match to TRBD2 covers 7 bases. V was pared by 6 bases and J by 2 bases, with 8 bases of the junction left unmatched. Per the germline V gene, CDR1 is SGDLS and CDR2 is YYNGEE. This CDR3 has 15 residues. The CDR3 here is CASTRSGATYNEQFF. For the CDR3, the DNA is TGTGCCAGCACCCGAAGCGGGGCGACCTACAATGAGCAGTTCTTC. Full variable domain (missing parts from reference TRBV9 and TRBJ2-1): DSGVTQTPKHLITATGQRVTLRCSPRSGDLSVYWYQQSLDQGLQFLIQYYNGEERAKGNILERFSAQQFPDLHSELNLSSLELGDSALYFCASTRSGATYNEQFFGPGTRLTVL.

Concerning this clone: The junction shows a germline mismatch at one end, possibly a read error. The chain uses TRBV7-7 and TRBJ1-3; D gene unclear. In germline, CDR1 is SSHAT, CDR2 FNYEAQ (reference sequence). This CDR3 is 13 amino acids long. The CDR3 DNA is TGTGCTAGCAGCTCGCTACAGGGAAACACCATATATTTT. This translates into CASSSLQGNTIYF. The full variable domain, in which reference TRBV7-7 and TRBJ1-3 provide the parts outside the CDR3, is GAGVSQSPRYKVTKRGQDVTLRCDPISSHATLYWYQQALGQGPEFLTYFNYEAQPDKSGLPSDRFSAERPEGSISTLTIQRTEQRDSAMYRCASSSLQGNTIYFGEGSWLTVV.

The chain has TRBV7-3 and TRBJ1-1; D may be TRBD1 (5 bases). The V and J ends lost 5 bases and 8 bases respectively, with 12 bases between them. Germline CDR1 and CDR2: SGHTA and FQGTGA. The CDR3 loop spans 12 amino acids. CDR3 amino acids: CASSAGGGEAFF. DNA of the CDR3: TGTGCCAGCAGCGCGGGGGGGGGAGAAGCTTTCTTT.

The chain carries TRBV5-4 and TRBJ1-6; 8 bases match TRBD1. V lost 3 bases and J lost 9; bases outside the gene matches: 2. The germline CDR1 and CDR2 sequences are SGHNT and YYREEE (reference sequence). The CDR3 extends over 13 amino acids. CDR3 DNA sequence: TGTGCCAGCAGCTCGGACAGGGCTTCACCCCTCCACTTT. Residues: CASSSDRASPLHF.

The chain couples TRBV9 to TRBJ1-1, with a tentative D call TRBD1 (6 bases). Germline V gene lookup returns CDR1 SGDLS and CDR2 YYNGEE. Trimming pared 0 bases from V and 1 base from J, leaving 22 bases between. The CDR3 spans 19 residues. The CDR3 DNA is TGTGCCAGCAGCGTAGCCCCAACAGGGTTTGATTTGGGGAACACTGAAGCTTTCTTT. Its protein is CASSVAPTGFDLGNTEAFF.